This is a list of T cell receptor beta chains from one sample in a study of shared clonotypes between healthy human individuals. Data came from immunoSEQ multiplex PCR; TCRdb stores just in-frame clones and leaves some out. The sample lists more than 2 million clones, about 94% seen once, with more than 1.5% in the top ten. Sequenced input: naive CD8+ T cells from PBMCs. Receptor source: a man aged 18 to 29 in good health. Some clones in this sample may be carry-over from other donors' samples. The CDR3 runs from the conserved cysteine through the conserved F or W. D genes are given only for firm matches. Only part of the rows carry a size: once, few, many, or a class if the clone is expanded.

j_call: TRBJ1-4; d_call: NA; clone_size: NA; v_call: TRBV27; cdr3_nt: TGTGCCAGCAGTCCAGCCTACAGGGCCCCTAATGAAAAACTGTTTTTT; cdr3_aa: CASSPAYRAPNEKLFF
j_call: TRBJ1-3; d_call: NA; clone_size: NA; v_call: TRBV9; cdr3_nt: TGTGCCAGCAGCCCCAGGACAGTCACCTCTGGAAACACCATATATTTT; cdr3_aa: CASSPRTVTSGNTIYF
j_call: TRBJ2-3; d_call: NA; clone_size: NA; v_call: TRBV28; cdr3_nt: TGTGCCAGCAGTCCAAAAATGGGGGCGAGAGATACGCAGTATTTT; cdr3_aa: CASSPKMGARDTQYF
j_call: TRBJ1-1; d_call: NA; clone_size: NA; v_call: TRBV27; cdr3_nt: TGTGCCAGCAGTTTACGGGGCACTGAAGCTTTCTTT; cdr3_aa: CASSLRGTEAFF
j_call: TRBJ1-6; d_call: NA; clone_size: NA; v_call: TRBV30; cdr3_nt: TGTGCCTGGAGCCCGTATTCCGGGGGCAGAAATTCACCCCTCCACTTT; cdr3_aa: CAWSPYSGGRNSPLHF
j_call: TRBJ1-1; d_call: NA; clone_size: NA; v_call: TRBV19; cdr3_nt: TGTGCCAGTAGTATTTGGTCAGACACTGAAGCTTTCTTT; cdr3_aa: CASSIWSDTEAFF
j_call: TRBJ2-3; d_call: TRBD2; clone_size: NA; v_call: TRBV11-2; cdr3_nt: TGTGCCAGCAGCGTAGCGGGAGGGCCCTGGGATACGCAGTATTTT; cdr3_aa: CASSVAGGPWDTQYF
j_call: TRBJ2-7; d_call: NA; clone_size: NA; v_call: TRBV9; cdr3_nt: TGTGCCAGCAGCGTAGCTGGGACCTACGAGCAGTACTTC; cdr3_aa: CASSVAGTYEQYF
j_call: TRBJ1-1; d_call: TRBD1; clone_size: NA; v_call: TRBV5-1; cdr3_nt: TGCGCCAGCAGCTCTCCCGGGACAGCAGACACTGAAGCTTTCTTT; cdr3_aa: CASSSPGTADTEAFF
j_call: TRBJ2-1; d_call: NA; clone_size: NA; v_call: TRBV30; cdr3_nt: TGTGCCTGGACCCGGGACTCCCCCTACAATGAGCAGTTCTTC; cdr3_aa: CAWTRDSPYNEQFF
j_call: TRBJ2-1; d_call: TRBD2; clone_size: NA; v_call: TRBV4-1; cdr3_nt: TGCGCCAGCAGCCAAGGGGGAGTAGCGGGGGGATACAATGAGCAGTTCTTC; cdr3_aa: CASSQGGVAGGYNEQFF
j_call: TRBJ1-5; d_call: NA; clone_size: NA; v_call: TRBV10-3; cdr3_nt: TGTGCCATCAGTGGAGATGGGGGGCGGCAGCCCCAGCATTTT; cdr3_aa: CAISGDGGRQPQHF
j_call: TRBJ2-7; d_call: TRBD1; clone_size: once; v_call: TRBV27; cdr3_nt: TGTGCCAGCAGCCCAACCAGGGGGCTCGACGAGCAGTACTTC; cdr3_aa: CASSPTRGLDEQYF
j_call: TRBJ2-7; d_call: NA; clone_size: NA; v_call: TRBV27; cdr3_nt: TGTGCCAGCAGTCCAATATACCGGGACATCTCCTACGAGCAGTACTTC; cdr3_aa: CASSPIYRDISYEQYF
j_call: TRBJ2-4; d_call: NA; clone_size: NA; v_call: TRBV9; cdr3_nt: TGTGCCAGCAGCGTAGCTGGGGCGGCCAAAAACATTCAGTACTTC; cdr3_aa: CASSVAGAAKNIQYF
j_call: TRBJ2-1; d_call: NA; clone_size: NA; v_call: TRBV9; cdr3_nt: TGTGCCAGCAGCGTAGGCAACTATGGTGAGCAGTTCTTC; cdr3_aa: CASSVGNYGEQFF
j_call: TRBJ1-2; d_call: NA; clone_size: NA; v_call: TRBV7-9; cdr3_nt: TGTGCCAGCAGCCCCCAAAAAGTGGATGGCTACACCTTC; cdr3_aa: CASSPQKVDGYTF
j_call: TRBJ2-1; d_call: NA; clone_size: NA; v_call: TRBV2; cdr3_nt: TGTGCCAGCAGTGACCGGACAAAGAGCAATGAGCAGTTCTTC; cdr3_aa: CASSDRTKSNEQFF
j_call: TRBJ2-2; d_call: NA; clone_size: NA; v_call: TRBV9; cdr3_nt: TGTGCCAGCAGCGTAGGGGGCGACACCGGGGAGCTGTTTTTT; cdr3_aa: CASSVGGDTGELFF
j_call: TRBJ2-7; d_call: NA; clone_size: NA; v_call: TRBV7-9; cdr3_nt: TGTGCCAGCAGCTTTTCTACCCCGGACCCGAGCTACGAGCAGTACTTC; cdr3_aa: CASSFSTPDPSYEQYF
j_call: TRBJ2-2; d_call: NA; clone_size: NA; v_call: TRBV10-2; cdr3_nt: TGCGCCAGCAGTGAACGGGAGTGGGTCGGGGAGCTGTTTTTT; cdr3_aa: CASSEREWVGELFF
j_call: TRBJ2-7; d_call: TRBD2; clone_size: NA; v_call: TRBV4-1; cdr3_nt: TGCGCCAGCAGCCAATTAGCGGGAGGGCCGGGCTCCTACGAGCAGTACTTC; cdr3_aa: CASSQLAGGPGSYEQYF
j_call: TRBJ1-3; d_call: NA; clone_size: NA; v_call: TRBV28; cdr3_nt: TGTGCCAGCAGTTCGGGATACTCTGGAAACACCATATATTTT; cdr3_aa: CASSSGYSGNTIYF
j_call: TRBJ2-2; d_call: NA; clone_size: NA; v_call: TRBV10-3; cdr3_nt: TGTGCCCTCCGACGGGAGAACACCGGGGAGCTGTTTTTT; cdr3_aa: CALRRENTGELFF
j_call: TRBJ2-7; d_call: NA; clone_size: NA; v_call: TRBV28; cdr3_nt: TGTGCCAGCAGTTTTCGGGGTTCCGAGCAGTACTTC; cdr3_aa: CASSFRGSEQYF
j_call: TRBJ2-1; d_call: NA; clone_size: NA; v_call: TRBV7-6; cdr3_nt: TGTGCCAGCAGCTTAGGACTAGACGGGCGTGAGCAGTTCTTC; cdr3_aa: CASSLGLDGREQFF
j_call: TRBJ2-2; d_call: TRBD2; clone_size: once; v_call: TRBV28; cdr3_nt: TGTGCCAGCAGCCCTAGGGGTTGGAGCGGGAAGAGTCGGGCCGGGGAGCTGTTTTTT; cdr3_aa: CASSPRGWSGKSRAGELFF
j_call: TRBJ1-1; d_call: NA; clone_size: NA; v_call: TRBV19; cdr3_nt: TGTGCCAGTAGTCCGGTTCAGACGAACACTGAAGCTTTCTTT; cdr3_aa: CASSPVQTNTEAFF
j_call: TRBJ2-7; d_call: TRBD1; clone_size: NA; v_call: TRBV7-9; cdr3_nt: TGTGCCAGCCAAGGACAGGGATGGCCCGAGCAGTACTTC; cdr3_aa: CASQGQGWPEQYF
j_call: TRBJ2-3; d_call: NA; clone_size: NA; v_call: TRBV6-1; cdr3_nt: TGTGCCAGCAGTGAACGGGGGCAAGTCACAGATACGCAGTATTTT; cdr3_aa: CASSERGQVTDTQYF
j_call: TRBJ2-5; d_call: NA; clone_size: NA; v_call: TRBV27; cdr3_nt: TGTGCCAGCAGTTGGTCGGGGAGGTCCCAAGAGACCCAGTACTTC; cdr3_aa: CASSWSGRSQETQYF
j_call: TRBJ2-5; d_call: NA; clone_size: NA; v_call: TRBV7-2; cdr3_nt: TGTGCCAGCAGCTTAGTAAGGGGGGAGACCCAGTACTTC; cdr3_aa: CASSLVRGETQYF
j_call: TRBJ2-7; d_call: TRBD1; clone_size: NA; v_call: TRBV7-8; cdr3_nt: TGTGCCAGCACCGGGGACAGAAACTTCTACGAGCAGTACTTC; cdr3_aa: CASTGDRNFYEQYF
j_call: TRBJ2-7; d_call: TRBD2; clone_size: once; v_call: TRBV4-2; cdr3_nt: TGTGCCAGCAGCCAAGAATCGGCGGGACTAGTTTCCTACGAGCAGTACTTC; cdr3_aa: CASSQESAGLVSYEQYF
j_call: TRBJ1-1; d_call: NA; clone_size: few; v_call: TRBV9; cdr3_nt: TGTGCCAGCAGCGTAGATTCGGGGGCACACATGGTCTTT; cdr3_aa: CASSVDSGAHMVF
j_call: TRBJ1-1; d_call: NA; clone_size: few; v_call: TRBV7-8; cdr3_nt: TGTGCCAGCAGCCCCTCGAACACTGAAGCTTTCTTT; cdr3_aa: CASSPSNTEAFF
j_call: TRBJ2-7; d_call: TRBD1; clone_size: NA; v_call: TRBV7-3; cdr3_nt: TGTGCCAGCAGCTTCCCCCAAGGACAGGGCACCGACGAGCAGTACTTC; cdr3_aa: CASSFPQGQGTDEQYF
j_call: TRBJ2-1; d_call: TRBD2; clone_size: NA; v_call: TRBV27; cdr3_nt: TGTGCCAGCAGCTTACAAGGGGTAGCGGGAGGTCAGTTCTTC; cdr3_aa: CASSLQGVAGGQFF
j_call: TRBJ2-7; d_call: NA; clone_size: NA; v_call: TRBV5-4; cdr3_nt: TGTGCCAGCAGCTTAGGGGGAGGGGAGCAGTACTTC; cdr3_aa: CASSLGGGEQYF
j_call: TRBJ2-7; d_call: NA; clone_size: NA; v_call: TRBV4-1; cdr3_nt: TGCGCCAGCAGCCACAGCGGAGAGGTCTACGAGCAGTACTTC; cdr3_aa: CASSHSGEVYEQYF
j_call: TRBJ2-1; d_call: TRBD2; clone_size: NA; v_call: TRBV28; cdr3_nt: TGTGCCAGCAGTTTATATCGCGGGAGGGCGAGCTCCTACAATGAGCAGTTCTTC; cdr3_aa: CASSLYRGRASSYNEQFF
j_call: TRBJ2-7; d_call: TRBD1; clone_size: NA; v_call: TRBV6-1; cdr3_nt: TGTGCCAGCAGCGAGGCCCGGACAGGGGTTTACGAGCAGTACTTC; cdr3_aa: CASSEARTGVYEQYF
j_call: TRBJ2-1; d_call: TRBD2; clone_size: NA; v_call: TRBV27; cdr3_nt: TGTGCCAGCAGTCCAGGAGCGGGAGGGCCGAATGAGCAGTTCTTC; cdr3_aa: CASSPGAGGPNEQFF
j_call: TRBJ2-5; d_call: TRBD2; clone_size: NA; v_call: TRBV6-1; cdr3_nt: TGTGCCAGCAGTGAACTAAGACTAGCCGAATGGGAGACCCAGTACTTC; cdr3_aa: CASSELRLAEWETQYF
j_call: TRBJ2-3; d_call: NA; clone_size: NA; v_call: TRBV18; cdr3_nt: TGTGCCAGCTCACCGTCAACTAGCACAGATACGCAGTATTTT; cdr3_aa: CASSPSTSTDTQYF
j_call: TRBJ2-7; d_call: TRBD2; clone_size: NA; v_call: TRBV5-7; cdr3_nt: TGTGCCAGCAGCTTGAATCCGAAGCGGGAGTACTCCTACGAGCAGTACTTC; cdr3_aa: CASSLNPKREYSYEQYF
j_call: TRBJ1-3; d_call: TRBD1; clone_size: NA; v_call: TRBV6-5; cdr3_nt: TGTGCCAGCAGTTACCAAGGGACAGTTGGAAACACCATATATTTT; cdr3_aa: CASSYQGTVGNTIYF
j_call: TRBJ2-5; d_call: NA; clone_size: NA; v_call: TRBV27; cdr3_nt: TGTGCCAGCAGTCCAGGGCGAGAGACCCAGTACTTC; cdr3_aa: CASSPGRETQYF
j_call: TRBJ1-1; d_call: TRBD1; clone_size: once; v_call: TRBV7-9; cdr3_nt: TGTGCCAGCAGCGCGACAGGGGAGAACACTGAAGCTTTCTTT; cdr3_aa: CASSATGENTEAFF
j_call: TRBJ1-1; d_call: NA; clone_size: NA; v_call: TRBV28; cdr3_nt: TGTGCCAGCAGTTTATATGGGGGGGCGAACACTGAAGCTTTCTTT; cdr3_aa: CASSLYGGANTEAFF
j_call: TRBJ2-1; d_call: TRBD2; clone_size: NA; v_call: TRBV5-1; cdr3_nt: TGCGCCAGCAGCGTGCTAGCGGGAGCCTACAATGAGCAGTTCTTC; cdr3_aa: CASSVLAGAYNEQFF
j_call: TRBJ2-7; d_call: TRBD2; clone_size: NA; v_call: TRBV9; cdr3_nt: TGTGCCAGCAGCCCCTCCGGCCAGCGGGAGGCGATGAACGAGCAGTACTTC; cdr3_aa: CASSPSGQREAMNEQYF
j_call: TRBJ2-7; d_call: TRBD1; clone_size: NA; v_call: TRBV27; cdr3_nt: TGTGCCAGCAGTTTGTCTGTTGGGACAGGGGTCTACGAGCAGTACTTC; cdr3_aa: CASSLSVGTGVYEQYF
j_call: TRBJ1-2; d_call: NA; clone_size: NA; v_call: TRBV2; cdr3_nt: TGTGCCAGCAGTGGTGCCCCTGGGAGTGACTATGGCTACACCTTC; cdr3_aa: CASSGAPGSDYGYTF
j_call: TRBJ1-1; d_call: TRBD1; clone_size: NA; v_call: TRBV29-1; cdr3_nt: TGCAGCGTTGGGACAGGGGACATGAACACTGAAGCTTTCTTT; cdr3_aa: CSVGTGDMNTEAFF
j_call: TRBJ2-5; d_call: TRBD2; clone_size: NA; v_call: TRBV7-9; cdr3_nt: TGTGCCAGCAGCCCCCTTCGGGGGAGGGTAGAGACCCAGTACTTC; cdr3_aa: CASSPLRGRVETQYF
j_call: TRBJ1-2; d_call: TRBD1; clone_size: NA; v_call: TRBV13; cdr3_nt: TGTGCCAGCAGCTTAGACAGGGGGTTGGACTATGGCTACACCTTC; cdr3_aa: CASSLDRGLDYGYTF